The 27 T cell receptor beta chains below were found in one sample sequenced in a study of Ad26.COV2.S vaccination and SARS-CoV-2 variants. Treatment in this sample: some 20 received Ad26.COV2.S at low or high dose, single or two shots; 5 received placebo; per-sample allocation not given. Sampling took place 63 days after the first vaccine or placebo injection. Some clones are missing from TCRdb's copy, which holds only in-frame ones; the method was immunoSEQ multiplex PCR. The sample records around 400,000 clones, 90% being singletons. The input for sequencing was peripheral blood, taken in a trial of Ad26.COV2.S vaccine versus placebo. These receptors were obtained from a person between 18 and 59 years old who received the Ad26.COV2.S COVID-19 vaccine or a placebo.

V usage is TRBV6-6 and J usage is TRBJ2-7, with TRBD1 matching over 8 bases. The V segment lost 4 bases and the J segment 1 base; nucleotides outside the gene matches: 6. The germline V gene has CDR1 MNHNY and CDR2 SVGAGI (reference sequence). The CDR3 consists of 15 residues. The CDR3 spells CASSFGQGESYEQYF. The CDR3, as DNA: TGTGCCAGCAGTTTTGGACAGGGAGAGTCCTACGAGCAGTACTTC.

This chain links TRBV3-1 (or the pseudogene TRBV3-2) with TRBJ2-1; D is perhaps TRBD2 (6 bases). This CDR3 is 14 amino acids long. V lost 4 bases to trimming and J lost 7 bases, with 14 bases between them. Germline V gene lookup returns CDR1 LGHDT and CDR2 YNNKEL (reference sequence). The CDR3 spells CASSRRLGGNEQFF. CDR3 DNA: TGTGCCAGCAGCCGTCGCCTCGGGGGTAATGAGCAGTTCTTC.

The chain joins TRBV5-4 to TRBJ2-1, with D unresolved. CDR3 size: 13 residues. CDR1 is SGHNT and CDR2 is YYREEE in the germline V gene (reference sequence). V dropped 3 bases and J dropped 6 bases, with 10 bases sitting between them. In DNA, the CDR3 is TGTGCCAGCAGCTACGACTGGAGCAATGAGCAGTTCTTC. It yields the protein CASSYDWSNEQFF. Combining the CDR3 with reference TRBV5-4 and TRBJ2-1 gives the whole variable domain ETGVTQSPTHLIKTRGQQVTLRCSSQSGHNTVSWYQQALGQGPQFIFQYYREEENGRGNFPPRFSGLQFPNYSSELNVNALELDDSALYLCASSYDWSNEQFFGPGTRLTVL.

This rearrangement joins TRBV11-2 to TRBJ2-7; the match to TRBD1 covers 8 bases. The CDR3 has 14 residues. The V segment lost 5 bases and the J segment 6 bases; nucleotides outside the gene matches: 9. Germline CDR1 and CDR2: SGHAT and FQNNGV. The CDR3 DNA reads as TGTGCCAGCAGCCGGACAGGGATCCGGTTCGAGCAGTACTTC. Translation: CASSRTGIRFEQYF.

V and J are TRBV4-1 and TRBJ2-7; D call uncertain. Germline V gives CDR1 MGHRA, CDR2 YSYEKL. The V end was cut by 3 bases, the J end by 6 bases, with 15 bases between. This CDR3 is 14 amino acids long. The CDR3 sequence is CASSHLVVLGEQYF. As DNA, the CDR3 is TGCGCCAGCAGCCATTTGGTCGTTTTGGGCGAGCAGTACTTC.

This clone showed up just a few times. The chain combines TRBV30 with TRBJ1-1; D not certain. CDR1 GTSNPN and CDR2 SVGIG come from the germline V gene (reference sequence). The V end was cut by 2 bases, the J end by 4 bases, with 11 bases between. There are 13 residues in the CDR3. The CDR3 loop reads CAWSPPGGTEAFF. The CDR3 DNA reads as TGTGCCTGGAGTCCCCCCGGAGGCACTGAAGCTTTCTTT.

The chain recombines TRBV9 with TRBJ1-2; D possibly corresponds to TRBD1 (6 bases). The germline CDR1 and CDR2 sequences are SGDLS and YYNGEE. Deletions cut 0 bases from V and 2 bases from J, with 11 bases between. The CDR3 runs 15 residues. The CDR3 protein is CASSVGAQGNYGYTF. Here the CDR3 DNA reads TGTGCCAGCAGCGTAGGGGCACAGGGCAACTATGGCTACACCTTC.

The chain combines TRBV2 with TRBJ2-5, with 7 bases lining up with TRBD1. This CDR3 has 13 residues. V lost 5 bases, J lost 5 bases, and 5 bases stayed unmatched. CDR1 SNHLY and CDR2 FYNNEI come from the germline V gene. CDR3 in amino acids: CASSFDRVETQYF. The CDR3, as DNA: TGTGCCAGCAGTTTCGACAGGGTCGAGACCCAGTACTTC.

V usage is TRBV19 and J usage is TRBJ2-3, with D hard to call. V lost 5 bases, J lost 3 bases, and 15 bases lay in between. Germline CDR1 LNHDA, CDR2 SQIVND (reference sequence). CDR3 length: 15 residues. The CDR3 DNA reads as TGTGCCAGTAGTCCAGGCGGCCTAGTGACAGATACGCAGTATTTT. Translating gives CASSPGGLVTDTQYF.

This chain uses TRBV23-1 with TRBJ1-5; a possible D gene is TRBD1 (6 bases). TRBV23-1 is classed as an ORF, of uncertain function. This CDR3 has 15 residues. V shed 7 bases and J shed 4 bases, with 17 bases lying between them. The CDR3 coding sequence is TGCGCCAGCACTCCACCGGGACACCAAAATCAGCCCCAGCATTTT. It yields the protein CASTPPGHQNQPQHF.

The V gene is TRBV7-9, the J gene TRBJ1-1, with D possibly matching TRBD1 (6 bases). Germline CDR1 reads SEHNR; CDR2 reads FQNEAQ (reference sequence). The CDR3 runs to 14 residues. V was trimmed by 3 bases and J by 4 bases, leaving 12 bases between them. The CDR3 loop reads CASSFEGGGTEAFF. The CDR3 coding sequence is TGTGCCAGCAGCTTTGAAGGGGGTGGCACTGAAGCTTTCTTT.

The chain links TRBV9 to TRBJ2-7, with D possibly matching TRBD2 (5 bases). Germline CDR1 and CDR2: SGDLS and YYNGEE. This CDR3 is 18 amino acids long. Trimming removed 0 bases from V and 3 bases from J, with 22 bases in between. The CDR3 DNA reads TGTGCCAGCAGCGTAGGACTCTCGGTGTGGGAGACAAACTACGAGCAGTACTTC. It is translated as CASSVGLSVWETNYEQYF.

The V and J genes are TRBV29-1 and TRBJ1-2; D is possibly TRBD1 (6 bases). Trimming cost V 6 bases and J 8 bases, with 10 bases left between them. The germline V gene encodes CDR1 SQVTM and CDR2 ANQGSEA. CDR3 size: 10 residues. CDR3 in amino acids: CSVGGRGYTF. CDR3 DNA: TGCAGCGTAGGGGGTCGCGGCTACACCTTC. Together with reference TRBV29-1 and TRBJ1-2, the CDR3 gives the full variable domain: SAVISQKPSRDICQRGTSLTIQCQVDSQVTMMFWYRQQPGQSLTLIATANQGSEATYESGFVIDKFPISRPNLTFSTLTVSNMSPEDSSIYLCSVGGRGYTFGSGTRLTVV.

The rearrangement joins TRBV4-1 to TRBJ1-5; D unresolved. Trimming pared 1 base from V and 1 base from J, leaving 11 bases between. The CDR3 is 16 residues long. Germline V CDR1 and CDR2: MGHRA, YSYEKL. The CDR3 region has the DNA TGCGCCAGCAGCCAAGGGAAAGGGTTGAGCAATCAGCCCCAGCATTTT. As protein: CASSQGKGLSNQPQHF.

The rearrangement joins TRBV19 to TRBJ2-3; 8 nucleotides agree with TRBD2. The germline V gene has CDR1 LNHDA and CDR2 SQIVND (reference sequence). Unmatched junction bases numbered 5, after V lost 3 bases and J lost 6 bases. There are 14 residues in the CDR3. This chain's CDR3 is CASSIKAGADTQYF. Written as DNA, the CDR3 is TGTGCCAGTAGTATCAAAGCGGGAGCTGATACGCAGTATTTT.

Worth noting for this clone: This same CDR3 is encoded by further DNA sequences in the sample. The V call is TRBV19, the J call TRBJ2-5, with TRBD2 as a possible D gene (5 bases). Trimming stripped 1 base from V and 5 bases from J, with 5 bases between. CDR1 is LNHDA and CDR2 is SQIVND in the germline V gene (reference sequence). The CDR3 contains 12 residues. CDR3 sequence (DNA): TGTGCCAGTAGTATAGGAGGGGAGACCCAGTACTTC. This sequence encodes CASSIGGETQYF. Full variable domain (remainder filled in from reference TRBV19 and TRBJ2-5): DGGITQSPKYLFRKEGQNVTLSCEQNLNHDAMYWYRQDPGQGLRLIYYSQIVNDFQKGDIAEGYSVSREKKESFPLTVTSAQKNPTAFYLCASSIGGETQYFGPGTRLLVL.

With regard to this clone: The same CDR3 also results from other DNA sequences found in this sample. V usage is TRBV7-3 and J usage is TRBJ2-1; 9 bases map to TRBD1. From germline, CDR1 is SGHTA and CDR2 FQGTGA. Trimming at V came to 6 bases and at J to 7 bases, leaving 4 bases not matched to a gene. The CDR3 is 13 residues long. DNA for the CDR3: TGTGCCAGCAGTTCGACAGGGGGGAATGAGCAGTTCTTC. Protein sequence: CASSSTGGNEQFF.

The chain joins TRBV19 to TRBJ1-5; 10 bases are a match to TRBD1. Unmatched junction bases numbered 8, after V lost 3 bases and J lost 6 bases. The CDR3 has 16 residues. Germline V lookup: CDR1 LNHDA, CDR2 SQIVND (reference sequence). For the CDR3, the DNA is TGTGCCAGTAGTATTAGCTTGGACAGGGGGTTTCAGCCCCAGCATTTT. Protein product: CASSISLDRGFQPQHF.

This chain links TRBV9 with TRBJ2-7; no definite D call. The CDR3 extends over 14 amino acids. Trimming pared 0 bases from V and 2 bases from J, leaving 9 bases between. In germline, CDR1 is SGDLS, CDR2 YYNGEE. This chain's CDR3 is CASSVGPNAYEQYF. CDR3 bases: TGTGCCAGCAGCGTAGGGCCGAACGCCTACGAGCAGTACTTC.

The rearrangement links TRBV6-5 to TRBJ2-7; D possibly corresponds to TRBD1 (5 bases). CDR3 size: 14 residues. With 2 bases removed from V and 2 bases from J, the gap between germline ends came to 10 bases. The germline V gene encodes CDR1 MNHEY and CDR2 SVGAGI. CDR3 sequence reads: CASSYTAGTYEQYF. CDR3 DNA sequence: TGTGCCAGCAGTTACACGGCAGGGACCTACGAGCAGTACTTC.

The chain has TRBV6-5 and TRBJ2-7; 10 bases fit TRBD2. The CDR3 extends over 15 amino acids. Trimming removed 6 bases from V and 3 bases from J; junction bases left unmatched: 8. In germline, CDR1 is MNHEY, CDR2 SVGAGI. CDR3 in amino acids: CASRKGTSASYEQYF. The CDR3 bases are TGTGCCAGCAGGAAGGGGACTAGCGCTAGCTACGAGCAGTACTTC.

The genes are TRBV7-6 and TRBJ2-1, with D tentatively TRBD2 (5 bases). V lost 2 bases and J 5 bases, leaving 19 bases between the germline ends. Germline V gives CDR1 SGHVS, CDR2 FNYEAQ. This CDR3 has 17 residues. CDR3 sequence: CASSLTAGWLGDNEQFF. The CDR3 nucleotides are TGTGCCAGCAGCTTAACGGCTGGGTGGCTGGGAGACAATGAGCAGTTCTTC. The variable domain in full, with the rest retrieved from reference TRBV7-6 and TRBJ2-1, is GAGVSQSPRYKVTKRGQDVALRCDPISGHVSLYWYRQALGQGPEFLTYFNYEAQQDKSGLPNDRFSAERPEGSISTLTIQRTEQRDSAMYRCASSLTAGWLGDNEQFFGPGTRLTVL.

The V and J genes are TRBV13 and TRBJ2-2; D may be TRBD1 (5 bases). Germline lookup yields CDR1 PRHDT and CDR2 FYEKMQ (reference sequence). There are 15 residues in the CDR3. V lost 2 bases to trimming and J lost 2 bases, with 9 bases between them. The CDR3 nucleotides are TGTGCCAGCAGCTTATGGGGCGGAAACACCGGGGAGCTGTTTTTT. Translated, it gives CASSLWGGNTGELFF.

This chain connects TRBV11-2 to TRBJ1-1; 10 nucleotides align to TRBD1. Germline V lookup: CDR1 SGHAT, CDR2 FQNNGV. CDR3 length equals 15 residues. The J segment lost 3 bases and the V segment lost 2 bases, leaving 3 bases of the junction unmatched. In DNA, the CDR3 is TGTGCCAGCAGCTTAATGGGGACAGGGGACACTGAAGCTTTCTTT. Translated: CASSLMGTGDTEAFF.

The CDR3 sequence is CASSPRYSSYNEQFF. The DNA of the CDR3 is TGTGCCAGCAGTCCCCGTTACAGTTCCTACAATGAGCAGTTCTTC. The rearrangement joins TRBV27 to TRBJ2-1; D is unclear. The CDR3 extends over 15 amino acids. In germline, CDR1 is MNHEY, CDR2 SMNVEV (reference sequence). The V and J ends lost 5 bases and 1 base respectively, with 12 bases between them.

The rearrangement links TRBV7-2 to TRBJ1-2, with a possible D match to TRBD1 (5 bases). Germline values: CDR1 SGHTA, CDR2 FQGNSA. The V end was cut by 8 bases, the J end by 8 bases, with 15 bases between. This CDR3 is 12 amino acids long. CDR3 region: CASLGGVEGYTF. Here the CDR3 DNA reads TGTGCCAGCCTGGGGGGGGTGGAGGGCTACACCTTC.

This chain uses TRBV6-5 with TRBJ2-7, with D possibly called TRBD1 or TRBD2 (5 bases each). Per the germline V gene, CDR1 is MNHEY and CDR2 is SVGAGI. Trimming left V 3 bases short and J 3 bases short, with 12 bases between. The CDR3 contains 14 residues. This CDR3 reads CASSYFGAGYEQYF. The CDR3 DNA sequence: TGTGCCAGCAGTTATTTCGGGGCGGGCTACGAGCAGTACTTC.